What follows are 26 T cell receptor beta chains derived from one specimen sequenced in a study of shared T cell receptors in the human thymus. The data were produced by immunoSEQ multiplex PCR, yet TCRdb's version contains in-frame clones alone and is incomplete. Here the sample spans hundreds of thousands of clones, roughly 74% being singletons. The sample was also reused in another study, on human thymus T cells.

The sequenced sample consisted of thymocytes. The receptors stem from a boy under two years old with a congenital heart defect.

V usage is TRBV10-2 and J usage is TRBJ2-5; 9 bases align to TRBD2. This CDR3 region has 16 residues. Germline V gene data show CDR1 as WSHSY and CDR2 as SAAADI. CDR3 DNA sequence: TGCGCAACCCGACCCCCGACTAGCGGACCCTCAGAGACCCAGTACTTC. It yields the protein CATRPPTSGPSETQYF.

The chain has TRBV19 and TRBJ2-1, with 10 positions matching TRBD1. CDR1 and CDR2 (germline): LNHDA, SQIVND (reference sequence). J gave up 6 bases and V 5 bases, and 7 bases lay outside the gene matches. The CDR3 runs to 15 residues. The CDR3 DNA follows: TGTGCCAGTAGTCTCCCGGGACAGGGGTGCAATGAGCAGTTCTTC. It is translated as CASSLPGQGCNEQFF.

The chain combines TRBV25-1 with TRBJ2-5; 7 bases are a match to TRBD1. The V gene's germline CDR1 is MGHDK and CDR2 SYGVNS. Trimming at V came to 0 bases and at J to 5 bases, leaving 6 bases not matched to a gene. This CDR3 region has 15 residues. The CDR3 here is CASSEYEGARETQYF. CDR3 DNA sequence: TGTGCCAGCAGTGAATATGAGGGGGCGCGGGAGACCCAGTACTTC.

The rearrangement joins TRBV1 to TRBJ2-1; the table's D call of TRBD2 was not tested on the DNA. TRBV1 is listed as a pseudogene. The CDR3 spans 19 residues. Written as DNA, the CDR3 is TGCACCAGCAGCCAAGCCCGGACTAGCGGGGATTGGTGCTACAATGAGCAGTTCTTC. Protein product: CTSSQARTSGDWCYNEQFF.

This clone was seen a handful of times. One junction end does not reproduce the germline sequence, and a read error may be involved. The chain is built from TRBV19 and TRBJ2-2, with D possibly being TRBD1 (5 bases). The CDR3 sequence is 14 residues long. Germline assignment: CDR1 LNHDA and CDR2 SQIVND (reference sequence). The CDR3 coding sequence is TGTGCCAGTAGATGGACATCGAAAACCGGGGAGCTGTTTTTT. Protein product: CASRWTSKTGELFF.

V and J are TRBV5-1 and TRBJ2-3, with D possibly matching TRBD1 (8 bases). V dropped 4 bases and J dropped 6 bases, with 21 bases sitting between them. Germline V CDR1 and CDR2: SGHRS, YFSETQ. The CDR3 is 16 amino acids. CDR3 coding DNA: TGCGCCAGCAGCCGGGGGGACAGGTTAAGGACGGATACGCAGTATTTT. Translation: CASSRGDRLRTDTQYF. Complete variable domain (other parts from reference TRBV5-1 and TRBJ2-3): KAGVTQTPRYLIKTRGQQVTLSCSPISGHRSVSWYQQTPGQGLQFLFEYFSETQRNKGNFPGRFSGRQFSNSRSEMNVSTLELGDSALYLCASSRGDRLRTDTQYFGPGTRLTVL.

This clone appeared a single time. The chain carries TRBV25-1 and TRBJ2-1, with D tentatively TRBD1 (6 bases). Germline V gives CDR1 MGHDK, CDR2 SYGVNS. The CDR3 is 12 residues long. V lost 4 bases and J lost 12, with 13 bases in between. CDR3 sequence reads: CASSVTGRRQFF. The CDR3 coding sequence is TGTGCCAGCAGTGTCACAGGGAGACGGCAGTTCTTC.

This chain joins TRBV2 and TRBJ1-2, with D hard to call. This CDR3 is built from 14 residues. Trimming took 1 base from V and 4 from J, leaving 10 bases between them. From germline, CDR1 is SNHLY and CDR2 FYNNEI. CDR3 region: CASSEGRSPYGYTF. The CDR3 DNA reads as TGTGCCAGCAGTGAAGGCCGGAGCCCCTATGGCTACACCTTC. Using reference TRBV2 and TRBJ1-2 for the parts outside the CDR3, the full variable domain is EPEVTQTPSHQVTQMGQEVILRCVPISNHLYFYWYRQILGQKVEFLVSFYNNEISEKSEIFDDQFSVERPDGSNFTLKIRSTKLEDSAMYFCASSEGRSPYGYTFGSGTRLTVV.

V and J are TRBV7-9 and TRBJ2-1; possible D gene TRBD1, 6 bases. Trimming took 5 bases from V and 0 from J, leaving 11 bases between them. The CDR3 is 15 residues long. Germline V gene data show CDR1 as SEHNR and CDR2 as FQNEAQ (reference sequence). This chain's CDR3 is CASSPDRISYNEQFF. CDR3 in DNA: TGTGCCAGCAGCCCCGACAGGATCTCCTACAATGAGCAGTTCTTC.

The gene calls are TRBV29-1 and TRBJ2-3; 10 nucleotides agree with TRBD2. The CDR3 runs 14 residues. V trimming: 3 bases; J trimming: 4 bases; junction bases outside the gene matches: 4. In germline, CDR1 is SQVTM, CDR2 ANQGSEA. The CDR3 sequence is CSVDLAGVPDTQYF. The CDR3, as DNA: TGCAGCGTTGACCTAGCGGGAGTACCAGATACGCAGTATTTT.

The chain joins TRBV7-2 to TRBJ2-3; 9 bases agree with TRBD2. J gave up 0 bases and V 5 bases, and 6 bases lay outside the gene matches. Germline-derived CDR1 and CDR2 are SGHTA and FQGNSA. CDR3 length: 16 amino acids. In DNA, the CDR3 is TGTGCCAGCAGCCGGACTAGCGTTAAAAGCACAGATACGCAGTATTTT. This sequence encodes CASSRTSVKSTDTQYF.

The genes are TRBV5-1 and TRBJ2-5; D may be TRBD2 (6 bases). The CDR3 has 16 amino acids. The V and J ends lost 0 bases and 4 bases respectively, with 16 bases between them. Germline V gives CDR1 SGHRS, CDR2 YFSETQ. The CDR3: CASSLVPGVRRETQYF. The CDR3 bases are TGCGCCAGCAGCTTGGTACCGGGAGTTCGACGAGAGACCCAGTACTTC.

The J gene is TRBJ2-1, the V gene TRBV4-1, with 14 bases fitting TRBD2. Trimming at V came to 1 base and at J to 3 bases, leaving 5 bases not matched to a gene. The CDR3 runs to 18 residues. CDR1 MGHRA and CDR2 YSYEKL come from the germline V gene. The CDR3: CASSQGDGTSGGYNEQFF. DNA of the CDR3: TGCGCCAGCAGCCAAGGAGATGGGACTAGCGGGGGCTACAATGAGCAGTTCTTC.

This chain joins TRBV7-2 and TRBJ2-1; 7 nucleotides align to TRBD2. With V trimmed by 6 bases and J by 7 bases, 6 bases remained unmatched. Germline CDR1 is SGHTA and CDR2 is FQGNSA. The CDR3 consists of 13 residues. CDR3 sequence (DNA): TGTGCCAGCAGGTGGGAGGGCACGAATGAGCAGTTCTTC. This gives the protein CASRWEGTNEQFF.

The chain couples TRBV7-2 to TRBJ2-2; TRBD2 matches 10 bases. CDR1 and CDR2 (germline): SGHTA, FQGNSA. There are 19 residues in the CDR3. Germline trimming cut 0 bases from V and 0 bases from J; bases unmatched to any gene: 7. CDR3 protein: CASSLATPAGGPNTGELFF. The CDR3 region has the DNA TGTGCCAGCAGCTTAGCGACGCCAGCGGGAGGGCCGAACACCGGGGAGCTGTTTTTT.

The chain uses TRBV19 and TRBJ2-7; 8 nucleotides align to TRBD1. There are 16 residues in the CDR3. Per the germline V gene, CDR1 is LNHDA and CDR2 is SQIVND (reference sequence). V lost 4 bases and J lost 3; bases outside the gene matches: 11. CDR3: CASSTPQTGADYEQYF. As DNA, the CDR3 is TGTGCCAGTAGTACCCCGCAGACAGGGGCCGACTACGAGCAGTACTTC.

The chain joins TRBV27 to TRBJ2-2, with a weak D call TRBD2 (5 bases). The V and J ends lost 6 bases and 3 bases respectively, with 17 bases between them. This CDR3 spans 16 amino acids. Germline values: CDR1 MNHEY, CDR2 SMNVEV (reference sequence). The CDR3 coding sequence is TGTGCCAGCAGGCCAAGAGGGAGTCCGGACACCGGGGAGCTGTTTTTT. Its protein product is CASRPRGSPDTGELFF.

This clone was counted once. Germline is not matched at one junction end, which may reflect a read error. CDR3 nucleotides: TGTGCCAGCAGCTTAGGCGGGGGACACCTCTTC. Its translation is CASSLGGGHLF. J is TRBJ2-7 and V is TRBV7-9; weak D call: TRBD2 (7 bases). The CDR3 length is 11 residues. Germline lookup yields CDR1 SEHNR and CDR2 FQNEAQ (reference sequence).

V is TRBV19 and J is TRBJ1-4; 7 bases map to TRBD1. Germline V lookup: CDR1 LNHDA, CDR2 SQIVND (reference sequence). The CDR3 is 17 amino acids. Losses at the gene ends were 5 bases for V and 0 bases for J; bases not matched to a gene: 9. The CDR3 nucleotides are TGTGCCAGTAGTGTACAGGGGCGACCTCCAACTAATGAAAAACTGTTTTTT. This codes for CASSVQGRPPTNEKLFF.

The chain carries TRBV5-6 and TRBJ2-1; D is ambiguous. Trimming took 4 bases from V and 4 from J, leaving 9 bases between them. The CDR3 contains 13 residues. Germline CDR1 is SGHDT and CDR2 is YYEEEE. CDR3: CASSQGEYNEQFF. The CDR3 DNA is TGTGCCAGCAGCCAAGGAGAGTACAATGAGCAGTTCTTC.

In this sample, this clone turned up once. The J gene is TRBJ2-1, the V gene TRBV28; 13 bases agree with TRBD2. From germline, CDR1 is MDHEN and CDR2 SYDVKM. V gave up 5 bases and J gave up 12 bases; unmatched junction bases: 13. The CDR3 spans 16 residues. The CDR3 protein is CASSQLAGGPGLGQFF. The CDR3 nucleotides read TGTGCCAGCAGTCAACTAGCGGGAGGGCCGGGTCTGGGGCAGTTCTTC.

The chain has TRBV5-8 and TRBJ1-2, with 7 bases lining up with TRBD1. The trim removed 2 bases at V and 4 bases at J, leaving 17 bases unmatched. This CDR3 spans 18 amino acids. Germline assignment: CDR1 SGHTS and CDR2 YDEGEE. CDR3 nucleotide sequence: TGTGCCAGCAGCTTTGGCCGGTCTGTAGGGGGCTTCGGCTATGGCTACACCTTC. Its translation: CASSFGRSVGGFGYGYTF.

This chain connects TRBV27 to TRBJ2-1; D unclear. The CDR3 is made up of 16 amino acids. The V and J ends lost 2 bases and 4 bases respectively, with 15 bases between them. Per germline, CDR1 MNHEY and CDR2 SMNVEV (reference sequence). The CDR3 DNA reads TGTGCCAGCAGTTTAAAAGCGTTTACGGGTTACAATGAGCAGTTCTTC. Translating gives CASSLKAFTGYNEQFF.

This clone appeared a single time. The rearrangement links TRBV11-2 to TRBJ2-1, with 7 bases aligning to TRBD2. The junction had 12 bases not matched to a gene; V was cut back by 4 bases and J by 3 bases. CDR1 is SGHAT and CDR2 is FQNNGV in the germline V gene. The CDR3 has 17 residues. CDR3 bases: TGTGCCAGCAGCTCCCCCCTGCTAGCGGAAAGCTACAATGAGCAGTTCTTC. Translated: CASSSPLLAESYNEQFF.

This chain uses TRBV5-1 with TRBJ2-1; the match to TRBD2 covers 10 bases. V shed 6 bases, J shed 3 bases, and the junction held 0 bases outside the gene matches. The CDR3 runs 13 residues. CDR1 SGHRS and CDR2 YFSETQ come from the germline V gene. CDR3: CASTSGSYNEQFF. DNA of the CDR3: TGCGCCAGCACTAGCGGGAGCTACAATGAGCAGTTCTTC.

This clone came up once. The CDR3 spells CASSQSISKNIQYF. CDR3 DNA: TGTGCCAGCAGCCAGAGCATATCCAAAAACATTCAGTACTTC. This chain connects TRBV16 to TRBJ2-4; D gene ambiguous. The CDR3 is made up of 14 amino acids. V lost 3 bases, J lost 2 bases, and 8 bases lay in between. Germline V gene lookup returns CDR1 KGHSY and CDR2 FQNENV.